The 18 T cell receptor beta chains in this list originate from one sample, sequenced in a study of regulatory T cells in long-lasting Graves disease. As to time point: persistent/refractory GD, antithyroid drugs over 5 years with positive TRAb. Preparation of the TCR library used RNA extracted from PBMCs. CDR3 regions were amplified by Arm-PCR using iRepertoire HTBI primers to build TCR beta libraries. TCRdb independently ran MiXCR on the multiplex PCR reads; one entry per CDR3 protein. Here the sample spans some 280,000 distinct CDR3 sequences, 20% to 25% being singletons. Specimen: peripheral blood mononuclear cells (PBMCs), collected when the disease was refractory, from a patient treated with antithyroid drugs. Receptors originate from a female donor with Graves disease.

In its sample, this clonotype was seen many times. The chain recombines TRBV28 with TRBJ2-7, with a possible D match to TRBD1 (5 bases). The CDR3 is made up of 14 amino acids. The V gene's germline CDR1 is MDHEN and CDR2 SYDVKM. V was cut by 3 bases and J by 3 bases, with 12 bases left in between. The CDR3 is CASSFETDNYEQYF. The CDR3 DNA reads TGTGCCAGCAGTTTCGAGACAGACAACTACGAGCAGTACTTC.

The chain links TRBV7-9 to TRBJ2-5; tentatively, D is TRBD2 (6 bases). This CDR3 region has 15 residues. V shed 5 bases and J shed 5 bases, with 18 bases lying between them. Germline CDR1 SEHNR, CDR2 FQNEAQ (reference sequence). CDR3 residues: CASSHMRGVEETQYF. Written as DNA, the CDR3 is TGTGCCAGCAGCCACATGCGCGGGGTCGAGGAGACCCAGTACTTC.

This clonotype was seen only a few times. The rearrangement links TRBV20-1 to TRBJ1-2; D unresolved. The germline CDR1 and CDR2 sequences are DFQATT and SNEGSKA (reference sequence). With 5 bases removed from V and 5 bases from J, the gap between germline ends came to 24 bases. The CDR3 covers 16 residues. CDR3 DNA sequence: TGCAGTGCTCCCAACCCCCGACGGGTGAATTTATATGGCTACACCTTC. It translates to CSAPNPRRVNLYGYTF.

The chain combines TRBV7-2 with TRBJ2-2; 9 bases are shared with TRBD1. The CDR3 has 14 amino acids. V shed 6 bases, J shed 6 bases, and the junction held 5 bases outside the gene matches. Germline V gene sequence: CDR1 SGHTA, CDR2 FQGNSA. The DNA of the CDR3 is TGTGCCAGCAGAGGGACAGGGACTTCCGGGGAGCTGTTTTTT. Its translation is CASRGTGTSGELFF.

This clonotype has ten or more counts. The chain joins TRBV9 to TRBJ2-1, with D possibly TRBD2 on 6 matching bases. Trimming left V 0 bases short and J 5 bases short, with 9 bases between. CDR1 and CDR2 from the germline V gene are SGDLS and YYNGEE. This CDR3 region has 14 residues. CDR3 in DNA: TGTGCCAGCAGCGTAGCGGGAGCGCACAATGAGCAGTTCTTC. It encodes CASSVAGAHNEQFF.

This chain links TRBV19 with TRBJ1-1; no definite D call. The CDR3 runs to 14 residues. Germline V gives CDR1 LNHDA, CDR2 SQIVND (reference sequence). Trimming removed 7 bases from V and 0 bases from J, with 12 bases in between. In DNA, the CDR3 is TGTGCCAGTAAGATAGGGCTTATGAACACTGAAGCTTTCTTT. As protein: CASKIGLMNTEAFF.

This clonotype was found many times. The genes are TRBV7-8 and TRBJ2-4, with D unresolved. The V end lost 3 bases, the J end lost 7 bases, and 7 bases lay between the germline ends. This CDR3 is built from 12 residues. Germline CDR1 SGHVS, CDR2 FQNEAQ. CDR3 sequence reads: CASSLSENIQYF. As DNA, the CDR3 is TGTGCCAGCAGCTTGTCAGAGAACATTCAGTACTTC.

This clonotype came up many times. The chain employs TRBV11-2 and TRBJ1-1, with unresolved D. The CDR3 length is 15 residues. Germline V lookup: CDR1 SGHAT, CDR2 FQNNGV. With 1 base removed from V and 7 bases from J, the gap between germline ends came to 16 bases. The DNA of the CDR3 is TGTGCCAGCAGCTTAGGAGCCAGTTTCGCCAATGAAGCTTTCTTT. Its translation: CASSLGASFANEAFF.

This clonotype appeared a few times. The rearrangement uses TRBV20-1 and TRBJ1-1, with 8 bases aligning to TRBD1. V was pared by 1 base and J by 1 base, with 8 bases of the junction left unmatched. In germline, CDR1 is DFQATT, CDR2 SNEGSKA (reference sequence). The CDR3 has 16 amino acids. The CDR3 protein is CSARGDRGSRNTEAFF. CDR3 coding DNA: TGCAGTGCTAGAGGTGACAGGGGAAGTAGGAACACTGAAGCTTTCTTT.

This clonotype has more than one count but fewer than ten. The V gene is TRBV7-9, the J gene TRBJ2-7; no firm D call. The V end was cut by 2 bases, the J end by 6 bases, with 8 bases between. CDR3 length: 12 amino acids. Germline CDR1 reads SEHNR; CDR2 reads FQNEAQ (reference sequence). The CDR3 is CASSLNGVEQYF. The CDR3 coding sequence is TGTGCCAGCAGCTTAAATGGGGTCGAGCAGTACTTC.

V gene TRBV10-3 combines with J gene TRBJ1-1; maybe TRBD1 (6 bases). V lost 2 bases, J lost 2 bases, and 9 bases lay in between. There are 14 residues in the CDR3. The V gene's germline CDR1 is ENHRY and CDR2 SYGVKD. DNA for the CDR3: TGTGCCATCAGTGAGCGGGGGCATAACACTGAAGCTTTCTTT. Protein: CAISERGHNTEAFF.

The chain employs TRBV5-1 and TRBJ2-7; TRBD1 matches at 8 bases. Germline values: CDR1 SGHRS, CDR2 YFSETQ. V shed 5 bases, J shed 3 bases, and the junction held 10 bases outside the gene matches. The CDR3 is 15 residues long. The CDR3 sequence is CASSEMGTGVYEQYF. DNA for the CDR3: TGCGCCAGCAGTGAGATGGGGACAGGAGTCTACGAGCAGTACTTC. Full variable domain (rest looked up from reference TRBV5-1 and TRBJ2-7): KAGVTQTPRYLIKTRGQQVTLSCSPISGHRSVSWYQQTPGQGLQFLFEYFSETQRNKGNFPGRFSGRQFSNSRSEMNVSTLELGDSALYLCASSEMGTGVYEQYFGPGTRLTVT.

The chain is built from TRBV9 and TRBJ1-6, with unresolved D. Trimming took off 0 bases at V and 5 bases at J, with 9 bases between the two ends. The germline V gene has CDR1 SGDLS and CDR2 YYNGEE. CDR3 length: 15 amino acids. Written as DNA, the CDR3 is TGTGCCAGCAGCGTAGGGACGGGAAATAATTCACCCCTCCACTTT. It specifies CASSVGTGNNSPLHF.

The rearrangement uses TRBV7-8 and TRBJ2-7, with D perhaps matching TRBD2 (6 bases). The length of the CDR3 is 13 residues. V was cut by 2 bases and J by 6 bases, with 11 bases left in between. CDR1 and CDR2 (germline): SGHVS, FQNEAQ. Written as DNA, the CDR3 is TGTGCCAGCAGCTTAAGATGGAGGGCCGAGCAGTACTTC. Translation: CASSLRWRAEQYF.

The V call is TRBV6-4, the J call TRBJ2-1; TRBD2 agrees at 7 bases. The CDR3 has 16 residues. Germline V gene lookup returns CDR1 MRHNA and CDR2 SNTAGT. V trimming: 4 bases; J trimming: 1 base; junction bases outside the gene matches: 7. The CDR3 DNA follows: TGTGCCAGCAGTGCCCTAGCGGACCTTTCCTACAATGAGCAGTTCTTC. Translating it yields CASSALADLSYNEQFF.

Remarks on this clonotype: This may be a read error, as it is one base from a much larger clone. CDR3 amino acids: CASSVYNSPLHF. The CDR3, as DNA: TGTGCCAGCAGCGTATATAATTCACCCCTCCACTTT. The V call is TRBV11-2, the J call TRBJ1-6; D remains ambiguous. Germline CDR1 is SGHAT and CDR2 is FQNNGV. V gave up 5 bases and J gave up 4 bases, with 3 bases separating them. There are 12 residues in the CDR3.

The chain links TRBV9 to TRBJ1-2; TRBD1 matches 7 bases. Germline CDR1 is SGDLS and CDR2 is YYNGEE. The V gene end was trimmed by 5 bases and the J gene end by 2 bases; junction bases not matched to a gene: 9. This CDR3 has 15 amino acids. The CDR3 DNA reads TGTGCCAGCAGGGACGCGACAGGGCAGAACTATGGCTACACCTTC. It encodes CASRDATGQNYGYTF.

The rearrangement uses TRBV18 and TRBJ2-1; 10 bases match TRBD2. The V and J ends lost 3 bases and 8 bases, in that order; junction bases with no gene match: 4. Germline CDR1 reads KGHSH; CDR2 reads LQKENI. This CDR3 contains 14 residues. CDR3 bases: TGTGCCAGCTCACCGAATCTAGCGGGGGATGAGCAGTTCTTC. Protein sequence: CASSPNLAGDEQFF.